The source of this TCR beta chain is a study of cytomegalovirus exposure and HLA in healthy donors. General study points: V- and J-gene trimming in TCR beta was tied to a missense DCLRE1C variant by an analysis performed later.

The J segment lost 6 bases and the V segment lost 1 base, leaving 9 bases of the junction unmatched. This CDR3 contains 16 residues. Germline assignment: CDR1 MGHRA and CDR2 YSYEKL. The study ran its PCR with 60 Vbeta and 13 Jbeta primers. Methods used by the authors: In a later analysis, of 70 million to 85 million unique beta chains, about 10 million appeared in at least two donors. The assay was immunoSEQ multiplex PCR, and TCRdb's table has in-frame clones only and misses some. That table supplies the V and J calls and clone size; D and trimming were determined from the DNA. This table holds roughly 230,000 clones, over 90% found once. As regards this clone: Its antigen remains unknown.

The chain joins TRBV4-1 to TRBJ2-1, with 7 bases fitting TRBD2. The TCR sequence derives from a girl aged 2-10 years in good health and CMV-seronegative. Source material: PBMCs. The CDR3 protein is CASSQGTRERVNEQFF. Here the CDR3 DNA reads TGCGCCAGCAGCCAAGGTACGCGGGAGCGCGTCAATGAGCAGTTCTTC.